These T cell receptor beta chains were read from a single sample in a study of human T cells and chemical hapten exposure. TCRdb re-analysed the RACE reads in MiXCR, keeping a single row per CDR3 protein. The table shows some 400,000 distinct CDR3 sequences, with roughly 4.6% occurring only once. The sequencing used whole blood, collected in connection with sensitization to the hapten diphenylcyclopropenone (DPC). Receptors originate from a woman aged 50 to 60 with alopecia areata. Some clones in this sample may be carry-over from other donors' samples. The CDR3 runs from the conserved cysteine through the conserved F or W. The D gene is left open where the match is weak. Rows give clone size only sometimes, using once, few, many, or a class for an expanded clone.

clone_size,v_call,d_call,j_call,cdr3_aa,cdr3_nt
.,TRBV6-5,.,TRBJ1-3,CASSSRALSGNTIYF,TGTGCCAGCAGTTCACGGGCCCTCTCTGGAAACACCATATATTTT
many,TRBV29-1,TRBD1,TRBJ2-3,CSVEGTGGEDTQYF,TGCAGCGTTGAAGGGACAGGGGGTGAAGATACGCAGTATTTT
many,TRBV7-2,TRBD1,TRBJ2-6,CASSADRERANVLTF,TGTGCCAGCAGCGCCGACAGGGAAAGGGCCAACGTCCTGACTTTC
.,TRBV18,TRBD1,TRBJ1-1,CASSGTGRTEAFF,TGTGCCAGCTCGGGGACAGGGCGCACTGAAGCTTTCTTT
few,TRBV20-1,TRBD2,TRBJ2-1,CSAREASGGPTYNEQFF,TGCAGTGCTAGAGAGGCTAGCGGGGGCCCTACATACAATGAGCAGTTCTTC
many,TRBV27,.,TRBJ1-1,CASSSGGRFAEAFF,TGTGCCAGCAGTTCCGGAGGGAGGTTTGCTGAAGCTTTCTTT
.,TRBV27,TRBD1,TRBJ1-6,CASSLFLQGAKAPLHF,TGTGCCAGCAGTTTATTCCTACAGGGGGCGAAGGCACCCCTCCACTTT
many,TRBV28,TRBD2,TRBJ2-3,CASSSIAGEGTDTQYF,TGTGCCAGCAGTTCCATAGCGGGAGAGGGTACAGATACGCAGTATTTT
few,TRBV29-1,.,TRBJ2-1,CSVQGRRGPSYNEQFF,TGCAGCGTTCAAGGGAGGCGGGGGCCATCCTACAATGAGCAGTTCTTC
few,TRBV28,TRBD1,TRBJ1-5,CASSLQSWTGGHQPQHF,TGTGCCAGCAGTCTCCAATCTTGGACAGGGGGACATCAGCCCCAGCATTTT
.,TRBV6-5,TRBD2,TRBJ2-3,CASSYKGTSGGSTDTQYF,TGTGCCAGCAGTTACAAAGGGACTAGCGGGGGGAGCACAGATACGCAGTATTTT
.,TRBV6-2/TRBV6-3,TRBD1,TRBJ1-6,CASRKDRGSNSRPDNSPLHF,TGTGCCAGCAGAAAAGACAGGGGGTCTAATTCAAGACCGGATAATTCACCCCTCCACTTT
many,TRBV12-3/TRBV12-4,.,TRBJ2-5,CASSIAYLETQYF,TGTGCCAGCAGTATAGCGTACTTGGAGACCCAGTACTTC
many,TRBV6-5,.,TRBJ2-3,CASSVPSTDTQYF,TGTGCCAGCAGCGTCCCTAGCACAGATACGCAGTATTTT
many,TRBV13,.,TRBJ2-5,CASSLLSESETQYF,TGTGCCAGCAGCTTACTCTCGGAGAGTGAGACCCAGTACTTC
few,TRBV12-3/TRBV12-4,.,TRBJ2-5,CASSLSGPTQYF,TGTGCCAGCAGTTTGTCCGGGCCGACCCAGTACTTC
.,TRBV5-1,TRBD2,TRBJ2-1,CASSYSGGSDNEQFF,TGCGCCAGCAGCTATAGCGGGGGGTCCGACAATGAGCAGTTCTTC
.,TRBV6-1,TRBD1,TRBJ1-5,CASRRTGGAGTNQPQHF,TGTGCCAGCAGGAGGACAGGGGGCGCGGGGACCAATCAGCCCCAGCATTTT
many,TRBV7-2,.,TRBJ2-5,CATRQLQETQYF,TGTGCCACCAGACAGCTCCAAGAGACCCAGTACTTC
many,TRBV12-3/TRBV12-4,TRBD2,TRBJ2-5,CASRETSGLLAQYF,TGTGCCAGCAGGGAGACTAGCGGACTACTGGCCCAGTACTTC
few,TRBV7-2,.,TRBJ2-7,CASSPTPGSSYEQYF,TGTGCCAGCAGTCCTACGCCCGGAAGCTCCTACGAGCAGTACTTC
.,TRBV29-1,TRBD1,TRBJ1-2,CSVESQGAWFDGYTF,TGCAGCGTTGAATCTCAGGGGGCATGGTTCGATGGCTACACCTTC
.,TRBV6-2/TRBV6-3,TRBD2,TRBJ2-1,CASSYSRAGGVEQFF,TGTGCCAGCAGTTACTCTCGAGCGGGGGGCGTTGAGCAGTTCTTC
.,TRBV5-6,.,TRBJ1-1,CASSPFTGGTEAFF,TGTGCCAGCAGTCCCTTTACCGGTGGCACTGAAGCTTTCTTT
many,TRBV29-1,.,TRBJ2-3,CSVEAAGTDTQYF,TGCAGCGTGGAGGCGGCGGGCACAGATACGCAGTATTTT
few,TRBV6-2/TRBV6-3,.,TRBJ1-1,CASSYPGFSYAFF,TGTGCCAGCAGTTACCCAGGATTCTCGTACGCTTTCTTT
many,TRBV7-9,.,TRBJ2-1,CASSLEGGSSYNEQFF,TGTGCCAGCAGCTTAGAAGGCGGTAGCTCCTACAATGAGCAGTTCTTC
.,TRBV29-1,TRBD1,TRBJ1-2,CSVVTGVNYGYTF,TGCAGCGTTGTGACAGGGGTTAACTATGGCTACACCTTC
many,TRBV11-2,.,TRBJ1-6,CASSLDPGANSPLHF,TGTGCCAGCAGCTTAGACCCAGGGGCCAATTCACCCCTCCACTTT
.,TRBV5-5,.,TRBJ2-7,CASSLDGYSYEQYF,TGTGCCAGCAGCTTGGATGGGTACTCCTACGAGCAGTACTTC
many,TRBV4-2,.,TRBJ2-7,CASSPPDSAYEQYF,TGTGCCAGCAGCCCACCGGACAGCGCCTACGAGCAGTACTTC
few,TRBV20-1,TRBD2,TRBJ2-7,CSAYSGTSGAYEQYF,TGCAGTGCTTACTCCGGGACTAGCGGCGCCTACGAGCAGTACTTC
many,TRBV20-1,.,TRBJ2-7,CSASQAGVSYEQYF,TGCAGTGCTAGTCAGGCAGGGGTCTCCTACGAGCAGTACTTC
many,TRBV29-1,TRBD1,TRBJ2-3,CSVQGAADTQYF,TGCAGCGTTCAGGGGGCCGCAGATACGCAGTATTTT
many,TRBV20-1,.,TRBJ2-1,CSARTSTGASEQFF,TGCAGTGCTAGAACCTCAACGGGGGCGAGTGAGCAGTTCTTC
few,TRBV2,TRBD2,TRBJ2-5,CASRRAGGETQYF,TGTGCCAGCAGACGAGCGGGGGGAGAGACCCAGTACTTC
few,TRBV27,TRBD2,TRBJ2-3,CASSFTSGEDTQYF,TGTGCCAGCAGTTTTACTAGCGGGGAAGATACGCAGTATTTT
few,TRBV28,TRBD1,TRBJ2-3,CASSFQGADGTQYF,TGTGCCAGCAGTTTCCAGGGGGCTGATGGTACGCAGTATTTT
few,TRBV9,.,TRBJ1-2,CASSVDESYGYTF,TGTGCCAGCAGCGTGGATGAGAGCTATGGCTACACCTTC
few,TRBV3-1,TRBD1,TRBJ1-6,CASSRRDSINSPLHF,TGTGCCAGCAGTCGCCGGGACAGCATTAATTCACCCCTCCACTTT
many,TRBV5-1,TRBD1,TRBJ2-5,CASSPTGAQETQYF,TGCGCCAGCAGCCCGACAGGGGCGCAAGAGACCCAGTACTTC
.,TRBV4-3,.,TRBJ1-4,CASSQDTGWANEKLFF,TGCGCCAGCAGCCAAGATACGGGATGGGCTAATGAAAAACTGTTTTTT